Following are 22 T cell receptor beta chains from one sample sequenced in a study of T cells in Graves' hyperthyroidism and ophthalmopathy. It was RNA transcripts that yielded the amplified TCR beta CDR3 regions. The HTBI set primed first-round TCR CDR3 RT-PCR. Via MiXCR, TCRdb re-called the multiplex PCR reads, giving one row per CDR3 protein. The table has some 690,000 distinct CDR3 sequences, 15% to 20% seen once. Sequencing used blood. These TCRs come from a middle-aged man with Graves' hyperthyroidism.

This chain uses TRBV7-2 with TRBJ1-4; the D gene is possibly TRBD1 (6 bases). CDR3 size: 15 residues. V shed 2 bases and J shed 8 bases, with 15 bases lying between them. Germline lookup yields CDR1 SGHTA and CDR2 FQGNSA. The CDR3 sequence: CASSLIGGPGEKLFF. The DNA of the CDR3 is TGTGCCAGCAGCTTAATTGGGGGGCCGGGAGAAAAACTGTTTTTT.

This chain uses TRBV19 with TRBJ2-7; a possible D gene is TRBD1 (6 bases). CDR1 and CDR2 (germline): LNHDA, SQIVND (reference sequence). V lost 4 bases to trimming and J lost 4 bases, with 17 bases between them. The CDR3 loop spans 15 amino acids. CDR3 DNA: TGTGCCAGTAGTACCCCCGGAAGGGGGTTGTACGAGCAGTACTTC. Protein: CASSTPGRGLYEQYF.

This clonotype has a handful of counts. The chain employs TRBV20-1 and TRBJ1-3, with D perhaps TRBD1 (6 bases). The CDR3 covers 18 residues. Germline-derived CDR1 and CDR2 are DFQATT and SNEGSKA (reference sequence). The V end lost 3 bases, the J end lost 0 bases, and 21 bases lay between the germline ends. The CDR3 DNA is TGCAGTGCTAGGAGTTCGGGGGCAGCTTTTAACTCTGGAAACACCATATATTTT. This translates into CSARSSGAAFNSGNTIYF.

Comments on this clonotype: A much larger clone sits a single nucleotide away, making a read error possible. The rearrangement uses TRBV28 and TRBJ1-4; TRBD1 agrees at 10 bases. The V and J ends lost 7 bases and 4 bases, in that order; junction bases with no gene match: 3. This CDR3 comprises 14 residues. Germline CDR1 and CDR2: MDHEN and SYDVKM. The CDR3 loop reads CASTRDRGNEKLFF. The CDR3 DNA reads TGTGCCAGCACCCGGGACAGGGGTAATGAAAAACTGTTTTTT.

As to this clonotype: A clone one base away is much larger, so this may be a read error. The J gene is TRBJ2-1, the V gene TRBV10-2; D gene uncertain. CDR1 and CDR2 from the germline V gene are WSHSY and SAAADI. The CDR3 has 13 amino acids. CDR3 protein: CPSSDGFGDEQFF. CDR3 nucleotide sequence: TGCCCCAGCAGTGACGGCTTTGGGGATGAGCAGTTCTTC.

The J gene is TRBJ2-3, the V gene TRBV19, with TRBD2 identical over 7 bases. The CDR3 length is 16 residues. V dropped 4 bases and J dropped 0; count of bases not matched to a gene: 7. CDR1 and CDR2 from the germline V gene are LNHDA and SQIVND (reference sequence). CDR3: CASSTYVLASTDTQYF. The DNA for the CDR3 is TGTGCCAGTAGTACTTACGTACTAGCGAGCACAGATACGCAGTATTTT.

This clonotype was counted ten times or more. The gene calls are TRBV3-1 and TRBJ1-1; D is unresolved. The V end lost 5 bases, the J end lost 5 bases, and 15 bases lay between the germline ends. Per the germline V gene, CDR1 is LGHDT and CDR2 is YNNKEL (reference sequence). The CDR3 loop spans 14 amino acids. The CDR3 loop reads CASSSQEGSTEAFF. The DNA for the CDR3 is TGTGCCAGCAGCTCTCAAGAGGGCAGTACTGAAGCTTTCTTT.

This clonotype was counted only a few times. J is TRBJ2-3 and V is TRBV24-1; weak D call: TRBD1 (5 bases). This CDR3 has 17 residues. Trimming removed 4 bases at V and 6 bases at J, with 22 bases between. CDR1 is KGHDR, CDR2 SFDVKD, per germline. CDR3 nucleotides: TGTGCCACCAGTGACCCCCGCTGGGGCCTCCAGGAGGATACGCAGTATTTT. Protein product: CATSDPRWGLQEDTQYF.

This clonotype was seen at least ten times. The chain couples TRBV28 to TRBJ2-7, with 10 bases that match TRBD1. CDR3 size: 15 residues. Germline V lookup: CDR1 MDHEN, CDR2 SYDVKM. Germline trimming cut 6 bases from V and 2 bases from J; bases unmatched to any gene: 7. Here the CDR3 DNA reads TGTGCCAGCAGCGCAGGGACAGGGGCCCCCTACGAGCAGTACTTC. Protein product: CASSAGTGAPYEQYF.

At least ten counts were recorded for this clonotype. The chain employs TRBV27 and TRBJ2-5, with 11 nucleotides matching TRBD2. The CDR3 covers 19 residues. V lost 3 bases, J lost 4 bases, and 16 bases stayed unmatched. Germline V gives CDR1 MNHEY, CDR2 SMNVEV (reference sequence). This CDR3 reads CASSFGPISGRAGGETQYF. In DNA, the CDR3 is TGTGCCAGCAGTTTCGGTCCGATTAGCGGGAGGGCCGGGGGAGAGACCCAGTACTTC.

This clonotype was detected many times. The rearrangement links TRBV7-2 to TRBJ1-6, with D hard to call. Germline CDR1 SGHTA, CDR2 FQGNSA. The CDR3 is 12 amino acids. V shed 0 bases and J shed 14 bases, with 8 bases lying between them. The CDR3 is CASSLALRALHF. The CDR3 DNA sequence: TGTGCCAGCAGCTTAGCCCTCCGGGCCCTCCACTTT. The complete variable domain, with remaining parts taken from reference TRBV7-2 and TRBJ1-6, reads GAGVSQSPSNKVTEKGKDVELRCDPISGHTALYWYRQSLGQGLEFLIYFQGNSAPDKSGLPSDRFSAERTGGSVSTLTIQRTQQEDSAVYLCASSLALRALHFGNGTRLTVT.

This clonotype was observed at least ten times. The J gene is TRBJ2-7, the V gene TRBV6-1; D is perhaps TRBD2 (6 bases). This CDR3 spans 15 amino acids. V was shortened by 6 bases and J by 3 bases, with 18 bases between the two germline ends. In germline, CDR1 is MNHNS, CDR2 SASEGT. CDR3: CASRTLGGPNYEQYF. CDR3 sequence (DNA): TGTGCCAGCAGGACCCTTGGAGGGCCTAACTACGAGCAGTACTTC.

Ten or more counts support this clonotype. This rearrangement joins TRBV28 to TRBJ1-5; D perhaps matches TRBD1 (5 bases). The ends were cut back, 2 bases at V and 7 bases at J, with 18 bases in the middle. CDR1 and CDR2 from the germline V gene are MDHEN and SYDVKM. This CDR3 region has 16 residues. This chain's CDR3 is CASSLPLGQKRQPQHF. In nucleotides, the CDR3 is TGTGCCAGCAGTTTACCTCTTGGACAAAAAAGGCAGCCCCAGCATTTT.

The DNA of the CDR3 is TGTGCCAGCAGCGACAACACCGGGGAGCTGTTTTTT. It is translated as CASSDNTGELFF. The rearrangement uses TRBV9 and TRBJ2-2; D not resolved. The CDR3 spans 12 residues. Germline CDR1 is SGDLS and CDR2 is YYNGEE. V was cut by 3 bases and J by 2 bases, with 2 bases left in between.

This clonotype turned up a few times. The chain employs TRBV7-9 and TRBJ2-1, with D perhaps matching TRBD1 (6 bases). The CDR3 runs 14 residues. V was cut by 1 base and J by 12 bases, with 16 bases left in between. Per germline, CDR1 SEHNR and CDR2 FQNEAQ (reference sequence). CDR3 residues: CASSLDGTIGSQFF. The CDR3 bases are TGTGCCAGCAGCTTAGACGGGACAATTGGTTCGCAGTTCTTC.

V usage is TRBV30 and J usage is TRBJ2-1, with D hard to call. Per germline, CDR1 GTSNPN and CDR2 SVGIG (reference sequence). CDR3 length: 14 residues. V shed 7 bases and J shed 0 bases, with 13 bases lying between them. This chain's CDR3 is CASPSSHSYNEQFF. The CDR3 region has the DNA TGTGCCTCCCCCAGTAGTCACTCCTACAATGAGCAGTTCTTC. The full variable domain, in which reference TRBV30 and TRBJ2-1 provide the parts outside the CDR3, is SQTIHQWPATLVQPVGSPLSLECTVEGTSNPNLYWYRQAAGRGLQLLFYSVGIGQISSEVPQNLSASRPQDRQFILSSKKLLLSDSGFYLCASPSSHSYNEQFFGPGTRLTVL.

This clonotype was detected many times. The genes are TRBV27 and TRBJ1-5; 8 nucleotides agree with TRBD1. The CDR3 totals 15 residues. Germline CDR1 is MNHEY and CDR2 is SMNVEV (reference sequence). Germline trimming cut 8 bases from V and 3 bases from J; bases unmatched to any gene: 9. Here the CDR3 reads CASGDRGFPNQPQHF. The CDR3 coding sequence is TGTGCCAGCGGTGACAGGGGCTTTCCCAATCAGCCCCAGCATTTT.

This clonotype was found once. The J gene is TRBJ1-1, the V gene TRBV4-1; 8 bases map to TRBD1. Trimming removed 5 bases from V and 2 bases from J; junction bases left unmatched: 7. CDR3 length equals 15 residues. Per the germline V gene, CDR1 is MGHRA and CDR2 is YSYEKL. The CDR3 loop reads CASSYAGQANTEAFF. CDR3 bases: TGCGCCAGCAGCTACGCGGGACAGGCTAACACTGAAGCTTTCTTT.

In this sample, this clonotype turned up many times. V is TRBV5-1 and J is TRBJ2-2, with a possible D match to TRBD1 (6 bases). Trimming took 4 bases from V and 5 from J, leaving 15 bases between them. Germline values: CDR1 SGHRS, CDR2 YFSETQ. The CDR3 has 15 amino acids. CDR3 amino acids: CASSTGITGTGELFF. The DNA for the CDR3 is TGCGCCAGCAGCACAGGAATCACAGGGACCGGGGAGCTGTTTTTT.

This clonotype was recorded many times. A much larger clone differs from this one at a single base, so this may be a read error. Written as DNA, the CDR3 is TGTGCCTGGAGTCTTATGGCCGGCTCCTACAATGAGCAGTTCTTC. Protein: CAWSLMAGSYNEQFF. This chain joins TRBV30 and TRBJ2-1; D gene unclear. Germline CDR1 and CDR2: GTSNPN and SVGIG (reference sequence). The CDR3 is 15 residues long. The V end was cut by 2 bases, the J end by 0 bases, with 11 bases between.

This clonotype appeared many times. The V and J genes are TRBV7-9 and TRBJ1-1; D is unclear. This CDR3 has 15 amino acids. Trimming left V 1 base short and J 0 bases short, with 9 bases between. Germline-derived CDR1 and CDR2 are SEHNR and FQNEAQ (reference sequence). CDR3 residues: CASSLERGVNTEAFF. In nucleotides, the CDR3 is TGTGCCAGCAGCTTAGAGCGTGGAGTGAACACTGAAGCTTTCTTT.

This sequence joins TRBV18 and TRBJ1-2, with TRBD1 identical over 7 bases. The length of the CDR3 is 16 residues. Germline CDR1 KGHSH, CDR2 LQKENI. Germline trimming cut 2 bases from V and 4 bases from J; bases unmatched to any gene: 10. The CDR3 DNA follows: TGTGCCAGCTCACCAAGCGCTACAGGGGATGCCTATGGCTACACCTTC. As protein: CASSPSATGDAYGYTF.